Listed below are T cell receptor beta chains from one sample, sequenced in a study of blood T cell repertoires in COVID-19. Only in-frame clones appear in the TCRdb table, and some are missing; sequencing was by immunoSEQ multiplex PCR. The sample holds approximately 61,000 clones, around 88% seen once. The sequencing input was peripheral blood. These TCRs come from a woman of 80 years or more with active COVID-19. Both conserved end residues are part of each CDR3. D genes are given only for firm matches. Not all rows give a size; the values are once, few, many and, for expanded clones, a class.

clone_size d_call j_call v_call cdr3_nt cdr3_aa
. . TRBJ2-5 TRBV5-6 TGTGCCAGCACCCGATGGCCTCAAGAGACCCAGTACTTC CASTRWPQETQYF
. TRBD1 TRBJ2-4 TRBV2 TGTGCCAGCAGCCGGACAGGGGAAGGGGCCAAAAACATTCAGTACTTC CASSRTGEGAKNIQYF
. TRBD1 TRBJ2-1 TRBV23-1 TGCGCCAGCAGTCAATTAAGGGGGCCTTATGGGTACAATGAGCAGTTCTTC CASSQLRGPYGYNEQFF
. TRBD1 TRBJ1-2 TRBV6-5 TGTGCCAGCAGCCGGGACAGCTATAACTATGGCTACACCTTC CASSRDSYNYGYTF
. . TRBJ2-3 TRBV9 TGTGCCAGCAGCGGTCACAGGGAACAATGGCTGGGCACGCAGTATTTT CASSGHREQWLGTQYF
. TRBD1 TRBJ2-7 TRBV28 TGTGCCAGCAGCCAAGAATGGGGACAGGGCTTAGGAGAGCAGTACTTC CASSQEWGQGLGEQYF
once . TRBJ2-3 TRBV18 TGTGCCAGCTCAGACTCGGCCAGCACAGATACGCAGTATTTT CASSDSASTDTQYF
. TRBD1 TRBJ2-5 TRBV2 TGTGCCAGCAGGAGGCTTGACAGGGGGCTCGAGACCCAGTACTTC CASRRLDRGLETQYF
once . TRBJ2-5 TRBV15 TGTGCCACCAGCAGAGCAGCGTACCAAGAGACCCAGTACTTC CATSRAAYQETQYF
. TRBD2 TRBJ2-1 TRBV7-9 TGTGCCAGCAGCTTTAAATCGGGGGGGCTCGGCAATGAGCAGTTCTTC CASSFKSGGLGNEQFF
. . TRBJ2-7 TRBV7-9 TGTGCCAGCAGCCGAATGGGAGGCTACGAGCAGTACTTC CASSRMGGYEQYF
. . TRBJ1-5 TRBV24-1 TGTGCCACCAGTGAAACAGGCGGACAGCCCCAGCATTTT CATSETGGQPQHF
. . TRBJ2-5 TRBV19 TGTGCCAGTAGTATAAGGGGAGAGACCCAGTACTTC CASSIRGETQYF
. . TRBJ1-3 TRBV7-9 TGTGCCAGCAGCTTAGGCAGAGGGACTGACACCATATATTTT CASSLGRGTDTIYF
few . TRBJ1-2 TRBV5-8 TGTGCCAGCAGTTTCGGGTGGGACTATGGCTACACCTTC CASSFGWDYGYTF
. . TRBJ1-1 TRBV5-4 TGTGCCAGCAGCCCGGACAGACTCATGAACACTGAAGCTTTCTTT CASSPDRLMNTEAFF
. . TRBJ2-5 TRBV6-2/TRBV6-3 TGTGCCAGCAGTCGGACAGGGAGGGGAGAGACCCAGTACTTC CASSRTGRGETQYF
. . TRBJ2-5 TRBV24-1 TGTGCCACCAGTGATGCCAGGGGGGCCCAAGAGACCCAGTACTTC CATSDARGAQETQYF
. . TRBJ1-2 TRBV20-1 TGCACCACTGGCGCGGTCGGGGGCTACACCTTC CTTGAVGGYTF
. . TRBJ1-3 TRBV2 TGTGCCAGCAAGGACAATACGGACACCATATATTTT CASKDNTDTIYF
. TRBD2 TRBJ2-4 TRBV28 TGTGCCAGCCCCCCACTACTAGCGGAAGCCAAAAACATTCAGTACTTC CASPPLLAEAKNIQYF
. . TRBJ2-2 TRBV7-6 TGTGCCAGCAGCTTCCGGGGGTTGAACACCGGGGAGCTGTTTTTT CASSFRGLNTGELFF